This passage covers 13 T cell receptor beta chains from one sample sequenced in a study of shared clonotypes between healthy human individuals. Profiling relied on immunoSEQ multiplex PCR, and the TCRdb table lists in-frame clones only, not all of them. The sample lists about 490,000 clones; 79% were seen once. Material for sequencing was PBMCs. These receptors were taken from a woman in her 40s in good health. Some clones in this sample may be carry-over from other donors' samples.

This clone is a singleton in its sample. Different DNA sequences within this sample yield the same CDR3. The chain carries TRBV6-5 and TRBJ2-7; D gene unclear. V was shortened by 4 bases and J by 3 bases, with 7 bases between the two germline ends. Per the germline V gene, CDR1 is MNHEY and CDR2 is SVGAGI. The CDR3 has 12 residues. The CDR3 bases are TGTGCCAGCAGTTCCGACAACTACGAGCAGTACTTC. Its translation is CASSSDNYEQYF.

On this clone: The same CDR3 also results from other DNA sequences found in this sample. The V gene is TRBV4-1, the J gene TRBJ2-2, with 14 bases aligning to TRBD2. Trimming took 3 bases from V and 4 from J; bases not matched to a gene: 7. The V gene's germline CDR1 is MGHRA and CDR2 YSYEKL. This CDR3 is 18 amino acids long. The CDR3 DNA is TGCGCCAGCAGCCAGGGGGGACTAGCGGGAGTGGGCACCGGGGAGCTGTTTTTT. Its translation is CASSQGGLAGVGTGELFF.

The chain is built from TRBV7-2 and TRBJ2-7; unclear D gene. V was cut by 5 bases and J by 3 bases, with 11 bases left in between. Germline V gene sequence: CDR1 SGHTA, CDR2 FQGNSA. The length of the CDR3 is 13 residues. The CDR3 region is CASSQTPYYEQYF. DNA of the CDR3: TGTGCCAGCAGCCAGACCCCCTACTACGAGCAGTACTTC.

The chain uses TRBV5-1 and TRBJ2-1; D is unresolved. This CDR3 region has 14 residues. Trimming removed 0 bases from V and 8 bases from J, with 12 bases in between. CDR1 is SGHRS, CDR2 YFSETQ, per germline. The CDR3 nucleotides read TGCGCCAGCAGCTTGGGTAATCTTGCGGATGAGCAGTTCTTC. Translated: CASSLGNLADEQFF.

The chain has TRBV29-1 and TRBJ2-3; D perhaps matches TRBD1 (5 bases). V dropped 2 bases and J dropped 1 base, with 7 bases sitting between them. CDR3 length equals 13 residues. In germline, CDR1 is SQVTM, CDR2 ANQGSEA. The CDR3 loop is CSVEPQGTDTQYF. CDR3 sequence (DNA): TGCAGCGTTGAACCACAGGGCACAGATACGCAGTATTTT.

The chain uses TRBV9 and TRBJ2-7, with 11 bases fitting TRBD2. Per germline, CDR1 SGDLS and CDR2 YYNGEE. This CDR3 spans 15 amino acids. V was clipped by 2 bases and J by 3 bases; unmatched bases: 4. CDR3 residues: CASSVTSGVGYEQYF. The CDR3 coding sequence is TGTGCCAGCAGCGTGACTAGCGGGGTCGGCTACGAGCAGTACTTC.

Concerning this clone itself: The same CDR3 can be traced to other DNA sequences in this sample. Here the CDR3 DNA reads TGCGCCAGCAGCCTTGTTTTGGGCGAGACCCAGTACTTC. Encoded protein: CASSLVLGETQYF. The chain recombines TRBV5-1 with TRBJ2-5, with D uncertain. The ends were cut back, 4 bases at V and 5 bases at J, with 12 bases in the middle. The CDR3 is made up of 13 amino acids. CDR1 and CDR2 (germline): SGHRS, YFSETQ.

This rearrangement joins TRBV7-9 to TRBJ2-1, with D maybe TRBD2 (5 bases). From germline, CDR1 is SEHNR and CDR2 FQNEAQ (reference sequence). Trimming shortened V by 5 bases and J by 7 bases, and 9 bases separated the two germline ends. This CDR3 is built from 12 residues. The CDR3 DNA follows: TGTGCCAGCAGCACTTGGGAGAATGAGCAGTTCTTC. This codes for CASSTWENEQFF. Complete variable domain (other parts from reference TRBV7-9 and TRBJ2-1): DTGVSQNPRHKITKRGQNVTFRCDPISEHNRLYWYRQTLGQGPEFLTYFQNEAQLEKSRLLSDRFSAERPKGSFSTLEIQRTEQGDSAMYLCASSTWENEQFFGPGTRLTVL.

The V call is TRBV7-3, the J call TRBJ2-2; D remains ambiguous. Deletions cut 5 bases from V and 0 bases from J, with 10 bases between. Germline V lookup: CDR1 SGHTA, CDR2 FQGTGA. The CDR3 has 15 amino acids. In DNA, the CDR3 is TGTGCCAGCAGCCATAAAATAGCGAACACCGGGGAGCTGTTTTTT. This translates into CASSHKIANTGELFF. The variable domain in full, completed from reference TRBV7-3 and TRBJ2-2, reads GAGVSQTPSNKVTEKGKYVELRCDPISGHTALYWYRQSLGQGPEFLIYFQGTGAADDSGLPNDRFFAVRPEGSVSTLKIQRTERGDSAVYLCASSHKIANTGELFFGEGSRLTVL.

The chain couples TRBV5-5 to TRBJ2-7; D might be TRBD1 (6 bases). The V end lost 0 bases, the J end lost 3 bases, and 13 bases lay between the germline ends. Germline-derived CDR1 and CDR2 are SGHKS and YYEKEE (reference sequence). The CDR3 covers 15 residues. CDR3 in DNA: TGTGCCAGCAGCTTGGAATGGCAGGGGTTCTACGAGCAGTACTTC. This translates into CASSLEWQGFYEQYF.

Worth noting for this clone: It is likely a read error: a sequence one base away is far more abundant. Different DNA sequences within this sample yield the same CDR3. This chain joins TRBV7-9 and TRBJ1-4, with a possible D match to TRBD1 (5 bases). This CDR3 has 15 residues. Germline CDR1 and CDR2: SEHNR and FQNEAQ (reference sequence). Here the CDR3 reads CASSTGDGTNEKLFF. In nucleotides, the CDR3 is TGTGCCAGCAGCACCGGGGACGGAACTAATGAGAAACTGTTTTTT.

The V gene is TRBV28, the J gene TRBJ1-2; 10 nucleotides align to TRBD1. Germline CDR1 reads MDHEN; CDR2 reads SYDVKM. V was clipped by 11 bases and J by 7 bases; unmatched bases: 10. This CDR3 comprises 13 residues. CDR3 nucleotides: TGTGCCTCTGGGACAGGGGTAAGGGGTGGCTACACCTTC. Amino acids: CASGTGVRGGYTF.

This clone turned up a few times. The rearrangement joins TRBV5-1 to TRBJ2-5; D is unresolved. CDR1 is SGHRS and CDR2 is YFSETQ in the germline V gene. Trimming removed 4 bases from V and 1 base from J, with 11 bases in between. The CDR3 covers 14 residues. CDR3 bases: TGCGCCAGCAGCCCGCAAGATCTCCAAGAGACCCAGTACTTC. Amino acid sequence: CASSPQDLQETQYF.